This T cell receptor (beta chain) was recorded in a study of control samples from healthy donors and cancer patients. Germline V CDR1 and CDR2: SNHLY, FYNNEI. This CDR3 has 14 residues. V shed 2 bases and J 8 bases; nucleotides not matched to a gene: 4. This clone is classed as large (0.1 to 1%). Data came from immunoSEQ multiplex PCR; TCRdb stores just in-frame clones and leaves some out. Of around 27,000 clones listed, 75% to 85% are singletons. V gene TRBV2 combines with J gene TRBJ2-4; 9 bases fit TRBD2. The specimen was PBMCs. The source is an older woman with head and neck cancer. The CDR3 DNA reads TGTGCCAGCAGTGAAAGGACTAGCGAATACATTCAGTACTTC. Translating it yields CASSERTSEYIQYF. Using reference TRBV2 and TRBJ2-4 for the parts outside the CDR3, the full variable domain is EPEVTQTPSHQVTQMGQEVILRCVPISNHLYFYWYRQILGQKVEFLVSFYNNEISEKSEIFDDQFSVERPDGSNFTLKIRSTKLEDSAMYFCASSERTSEYIQYFGAGTRLSVL.